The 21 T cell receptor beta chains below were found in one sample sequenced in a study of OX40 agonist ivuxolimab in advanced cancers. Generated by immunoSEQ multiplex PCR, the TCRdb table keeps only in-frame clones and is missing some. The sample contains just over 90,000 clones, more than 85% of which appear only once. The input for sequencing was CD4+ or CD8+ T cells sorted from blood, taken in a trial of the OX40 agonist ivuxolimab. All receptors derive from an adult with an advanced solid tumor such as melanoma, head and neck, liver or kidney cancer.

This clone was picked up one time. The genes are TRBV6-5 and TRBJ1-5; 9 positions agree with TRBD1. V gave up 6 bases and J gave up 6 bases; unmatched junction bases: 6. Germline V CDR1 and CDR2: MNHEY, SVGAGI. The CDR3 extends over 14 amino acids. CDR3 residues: CASSPTGGSQPQHF. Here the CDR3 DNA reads TGTGCCAGCAGCCCCACAGGGGGCAGTCAGCCCCAGCATTTT.

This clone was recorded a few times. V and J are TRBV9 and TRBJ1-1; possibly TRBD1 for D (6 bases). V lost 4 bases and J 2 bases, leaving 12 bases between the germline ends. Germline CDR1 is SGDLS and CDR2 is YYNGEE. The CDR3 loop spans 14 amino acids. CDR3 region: CASSPRTANTEAFF. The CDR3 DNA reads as TGTGCCAGCAGCCCCCGGACAGCAAACACTGAAGCTTTCTTT. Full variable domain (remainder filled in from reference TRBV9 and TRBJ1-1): DSGVTQTPKHLITATGQRVTLRCSPRSGDLSVYWYQQSLDQGLQFLIQYYNGEERAKGNILERFSAQQFPDLHSELNLSSLELGDSALYFCASSPRTANTEAFFGQGTRLTVV.

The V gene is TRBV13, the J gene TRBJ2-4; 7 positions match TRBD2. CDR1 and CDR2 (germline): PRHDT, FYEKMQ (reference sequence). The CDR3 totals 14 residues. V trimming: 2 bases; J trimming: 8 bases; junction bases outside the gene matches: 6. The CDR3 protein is CASSLQAGDDIQYF. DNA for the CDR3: TGTGCCAGCAGCTTACAGGCGGGAGACGACATTCAGTACTTC.

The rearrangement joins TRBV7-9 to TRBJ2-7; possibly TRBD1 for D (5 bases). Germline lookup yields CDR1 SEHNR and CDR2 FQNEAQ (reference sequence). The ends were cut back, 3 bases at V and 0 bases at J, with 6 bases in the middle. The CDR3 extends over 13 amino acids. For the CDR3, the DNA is TGTGCCAGCAGCTTGGGGCCCTCCTACGAGCAGTACTTC. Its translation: CASSLGPSYEQYF.

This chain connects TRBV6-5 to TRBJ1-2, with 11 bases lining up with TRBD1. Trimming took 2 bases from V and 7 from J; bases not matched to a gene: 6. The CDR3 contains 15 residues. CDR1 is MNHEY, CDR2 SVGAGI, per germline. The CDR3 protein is CASSYTGQGAAGYTF. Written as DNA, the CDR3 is TGTGCCAGCAGTTACACAGGACAGGGGGCGGCTGGCTACACCTTC.

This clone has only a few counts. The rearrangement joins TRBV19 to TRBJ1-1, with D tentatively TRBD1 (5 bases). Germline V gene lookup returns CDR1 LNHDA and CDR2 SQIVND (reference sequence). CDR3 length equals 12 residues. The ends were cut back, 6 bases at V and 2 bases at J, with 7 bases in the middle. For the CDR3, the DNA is TGTGCCAGTAGGACAGAAAACACTGAAGCTTTCTTT. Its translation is CASRTENTEAFF.

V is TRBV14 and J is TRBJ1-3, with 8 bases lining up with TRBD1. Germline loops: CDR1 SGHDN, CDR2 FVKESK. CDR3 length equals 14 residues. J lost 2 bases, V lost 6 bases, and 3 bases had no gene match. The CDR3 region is CASSPTGAGNTIYF. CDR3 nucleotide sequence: TGTGCCAGCAGTCCGACAGGGGCTGGAAACACCATATATTTT.

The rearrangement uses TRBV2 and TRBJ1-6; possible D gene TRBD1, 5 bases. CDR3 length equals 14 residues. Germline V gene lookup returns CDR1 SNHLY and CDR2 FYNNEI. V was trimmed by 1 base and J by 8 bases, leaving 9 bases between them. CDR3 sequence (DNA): TGTGCCAGCAGTGAAGAGGGGAGATATTCACCCCTCCACTTT. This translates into CASSEEGRYSPLHF.

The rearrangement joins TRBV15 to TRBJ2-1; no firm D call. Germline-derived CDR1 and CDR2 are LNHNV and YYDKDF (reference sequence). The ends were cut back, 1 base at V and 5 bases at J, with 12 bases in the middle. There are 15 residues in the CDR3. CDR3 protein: CATSRARTSDNEQFF. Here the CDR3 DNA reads TGTGCCACCAGCAGAGCTCGGACGTCGGACAATGAGCAGTTCTTC. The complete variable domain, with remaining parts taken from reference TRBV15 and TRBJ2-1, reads DAMVIQNPRYQVTQFGKPVTLSCSQTLNHNVMYWYQQKSSQAPKLLFHYYDKDFNNEADTPDNFQSRRPNTSFCFLDIRSPGLGDTAMYLCATSRARTSDNEQFFGPGTRLTVL.

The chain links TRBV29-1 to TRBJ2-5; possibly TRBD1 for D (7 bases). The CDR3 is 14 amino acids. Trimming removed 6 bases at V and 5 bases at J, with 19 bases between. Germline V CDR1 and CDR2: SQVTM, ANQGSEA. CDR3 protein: CSVGQGGVFETQYF. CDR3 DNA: TGCAGCGTGGGGCAGGGGGGTGTTTTTGAGACCCAGTACTTC.

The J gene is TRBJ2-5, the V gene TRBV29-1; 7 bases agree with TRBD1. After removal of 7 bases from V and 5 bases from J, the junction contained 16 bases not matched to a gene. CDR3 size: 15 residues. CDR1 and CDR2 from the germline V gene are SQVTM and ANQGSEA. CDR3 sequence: CSALLVRTGVETQYF. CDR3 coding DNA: TGCAGCGCCCTTCTGGTGCGAACAGGGGTTGAGACCCAGTACTTC. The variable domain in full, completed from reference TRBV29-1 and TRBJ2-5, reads SAVISQKPSRDICQRGTSLTIQCQVDSQVTMMFWYRQQPGQSLTLIATANQGSEATYESGFVIDKFPISRPNLTFSTLTVSNMSPEDSSIYLCSALLVRTGVETQYFGPGTRLLVL.

This CDR3 is CASERLGVPQYF. CDR3 in DNA: TGTGCCAGCGAGAGGCTAGGCGTGCCCCAGTACTTC. The chain carries TRBV5-6 and TRBJ2-5, with no clear D. Germline CDR1 is SGHDT and CDR2 is YYEEEE. The CDR3 is made up of 12 amino acids. Trimming shortened V by 7 bases and J by 9 bases, and 16 bases separated the two germline ends.

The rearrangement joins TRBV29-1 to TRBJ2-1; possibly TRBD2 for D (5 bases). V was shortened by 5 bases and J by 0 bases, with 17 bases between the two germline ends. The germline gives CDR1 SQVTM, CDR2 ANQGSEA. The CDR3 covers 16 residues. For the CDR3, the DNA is TGCAGCGTTTCTCGGGGATGGGCTGACTCCTACAATGAGCAGTTCTTC. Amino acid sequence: CSVSRGWADSYNEQFF.

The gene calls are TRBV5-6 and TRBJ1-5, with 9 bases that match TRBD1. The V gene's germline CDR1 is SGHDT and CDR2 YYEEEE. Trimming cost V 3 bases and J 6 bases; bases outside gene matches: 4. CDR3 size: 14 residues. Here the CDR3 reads CASSSGTGLQPQHF. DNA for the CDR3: TGTGCCAGCAGCTCCGGGACAGGGCTTCAGCCCCAGCATTTT. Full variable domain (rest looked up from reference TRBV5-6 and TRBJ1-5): DAGVTQSPTHLIKTRGQQVTLRCSPKSGHDTVSWYQQALGQGPQFIFQYYEEEERQRGNFPDRFSGHQFPNYSSELNVNALLLGDSALYLCASSSGTGLQPQHFGDGTRLSIL.

The chain's CDR3 is CASSLDTLVLAYEQYF. DNA of the CDR3: TGTGCCAGCAGCTTAGACACCCTGGTCCTTGCCTACGAGCAGTACTTC. The chain uses TRBV7-8 and TRBJ2-7; D is uncertain. Germline V gives CDR1 SGHVS, CDR2 FQNEAQ. The CDR3 is 16 residues long. V shed 1 base and J shed 2 bases, with 15 bases lying between them.

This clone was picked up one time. The CDR3 sequence is CASSQSGTSGEQYF. In nucleotides, the CDR3 is TGTGCCAGCAGTCAATCCGGGACTAGCGGCGAGCAGTACTTC. This chain links TRBV27 with TRBJ2-7; 11 bases are a match to TRBD2. Germline CDR1 MNHEY, CDR2 SMNVEV (reference sequence). The CDR3 is 14 amino acids. J gave up 6 bases and V 5 bases, and 6 bases lay outside the gene matches.

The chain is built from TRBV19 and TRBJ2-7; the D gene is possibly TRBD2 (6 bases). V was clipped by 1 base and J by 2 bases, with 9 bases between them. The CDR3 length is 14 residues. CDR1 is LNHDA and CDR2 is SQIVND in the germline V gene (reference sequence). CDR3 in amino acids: CASSIGLGPYEQYF. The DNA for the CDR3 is TGTGCCAGTAGTATAGGACTAGGTCCCTACGAGCAGTACTTC.

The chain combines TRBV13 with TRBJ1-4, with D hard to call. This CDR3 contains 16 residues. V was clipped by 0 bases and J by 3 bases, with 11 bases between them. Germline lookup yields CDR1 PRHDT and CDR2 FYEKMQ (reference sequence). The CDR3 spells CASSLGGSRSNEKLFF. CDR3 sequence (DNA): TGTGCCAGCAGCTTAGGAGGGAGTAGGTCTAATGAAAAACTGTTTTTT. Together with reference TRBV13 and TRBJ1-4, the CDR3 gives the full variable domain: AAGVIQSPRHLIKEKRETATLKCYPIPRHDTVYWYQQGPGQDPQFLISFYEKMQSDKGSIPDRFSAQQFSDYHSELNMSSLELGDSALYFCASSLGGSRSNEKLFFGSGTQLSVL.

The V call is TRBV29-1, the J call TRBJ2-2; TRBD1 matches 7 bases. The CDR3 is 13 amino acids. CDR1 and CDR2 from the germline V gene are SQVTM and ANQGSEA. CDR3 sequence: CSVDRPNTGELFF. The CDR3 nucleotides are TGCAGTGTGGACAGGCCGAACACCGGGGAGCTGTTTTTT.

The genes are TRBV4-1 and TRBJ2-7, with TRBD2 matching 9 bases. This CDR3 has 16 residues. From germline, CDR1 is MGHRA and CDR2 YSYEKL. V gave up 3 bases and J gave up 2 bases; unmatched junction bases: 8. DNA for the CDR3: TGCGCCAGCAGCCAGCCCGCCGAGCGGGGGGCCTACGAGCAGTACTTC. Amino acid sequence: CASSQPAERGAYEQYF.

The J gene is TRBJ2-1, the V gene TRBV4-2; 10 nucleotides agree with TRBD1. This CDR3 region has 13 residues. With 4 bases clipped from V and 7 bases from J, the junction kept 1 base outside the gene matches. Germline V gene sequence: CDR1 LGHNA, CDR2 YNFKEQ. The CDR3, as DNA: TGTGCCAGCAGCCTGGGACAGGGGAATGAGCAGTTCTTC. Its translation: CASSLGQGNEQFF.